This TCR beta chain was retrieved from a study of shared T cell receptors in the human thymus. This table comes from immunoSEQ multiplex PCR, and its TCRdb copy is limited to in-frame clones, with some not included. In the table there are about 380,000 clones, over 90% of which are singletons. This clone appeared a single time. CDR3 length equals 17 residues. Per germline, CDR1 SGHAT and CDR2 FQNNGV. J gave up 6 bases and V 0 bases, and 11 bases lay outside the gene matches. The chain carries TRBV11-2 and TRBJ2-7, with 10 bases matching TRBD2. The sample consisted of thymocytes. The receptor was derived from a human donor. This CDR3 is CASSLDDLAGALPEQYF. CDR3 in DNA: TGTGCCAGCAGCTTAGATGACCTAGCGGGAGCTTTGCCCGAGCAGTACTTC. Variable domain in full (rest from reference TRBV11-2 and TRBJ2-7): EAGVAQSPRYKIIEKRQSVAFWCNPISGHATLYWYQQILGQGPKLLIQFQNNGVVDDSQLPKDRFSAERLKGVDSTLKIQPAKLEDSAVYLCASSLDDLAGALPEQYFGPGTRLTVT.